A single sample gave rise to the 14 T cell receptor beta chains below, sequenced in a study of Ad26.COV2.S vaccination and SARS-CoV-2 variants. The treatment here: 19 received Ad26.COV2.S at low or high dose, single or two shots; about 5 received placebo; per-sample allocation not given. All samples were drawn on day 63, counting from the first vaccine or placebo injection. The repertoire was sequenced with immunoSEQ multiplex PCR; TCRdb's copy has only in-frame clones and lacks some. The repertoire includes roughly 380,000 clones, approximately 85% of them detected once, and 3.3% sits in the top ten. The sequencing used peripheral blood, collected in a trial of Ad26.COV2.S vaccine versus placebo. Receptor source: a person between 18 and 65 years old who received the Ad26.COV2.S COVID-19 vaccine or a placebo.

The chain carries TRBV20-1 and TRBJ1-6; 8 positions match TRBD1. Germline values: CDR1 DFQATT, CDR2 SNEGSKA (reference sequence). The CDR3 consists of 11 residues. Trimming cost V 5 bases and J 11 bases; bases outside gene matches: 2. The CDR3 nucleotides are TGCAGTGCTCGACAGGGGCCACCCCTCCACTTT. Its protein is CSARQGPPLHF.

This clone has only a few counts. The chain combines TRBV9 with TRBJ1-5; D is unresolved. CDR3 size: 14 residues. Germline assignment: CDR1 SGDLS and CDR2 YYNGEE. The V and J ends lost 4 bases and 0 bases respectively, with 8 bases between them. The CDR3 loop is CASSMDGSNQPQHF. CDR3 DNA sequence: TGTGCCAGCAGCATGGACGGTAGCAATCAGCCCCAGCATTTT.

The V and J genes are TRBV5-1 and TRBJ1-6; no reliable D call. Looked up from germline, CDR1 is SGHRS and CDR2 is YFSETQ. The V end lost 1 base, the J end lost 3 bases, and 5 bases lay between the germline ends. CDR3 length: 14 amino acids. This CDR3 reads CASSLSDYNSPLHF. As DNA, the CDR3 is TGCGCCAGCAGCTTGTCAGACTATAATTCACCCCTCCACTTT.

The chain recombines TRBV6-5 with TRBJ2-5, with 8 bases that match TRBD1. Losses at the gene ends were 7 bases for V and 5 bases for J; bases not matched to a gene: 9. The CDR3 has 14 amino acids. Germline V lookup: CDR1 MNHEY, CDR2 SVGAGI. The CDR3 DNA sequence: TGTGCCAGCATCTTGACAGGGGCTCGTGAGACCCAGTACTTC. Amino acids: CASILTGARETQYF.

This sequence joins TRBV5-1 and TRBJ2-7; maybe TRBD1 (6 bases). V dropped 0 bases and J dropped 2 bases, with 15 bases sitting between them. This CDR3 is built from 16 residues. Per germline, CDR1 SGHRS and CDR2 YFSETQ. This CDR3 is CASSLAQGFSPYEQYF. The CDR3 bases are TGCGCCAGCAGCTTGGCACAGGGATTTAGTCCCTACGAGCAGTACTTC.

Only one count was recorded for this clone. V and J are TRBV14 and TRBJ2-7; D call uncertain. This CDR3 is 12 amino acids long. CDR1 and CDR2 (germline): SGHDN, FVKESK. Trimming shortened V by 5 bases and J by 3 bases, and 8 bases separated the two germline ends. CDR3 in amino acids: CASSAIDYEQYF. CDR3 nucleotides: TGTGCCAGCAGCGCTATAGACTACGAGCAGTACTTC. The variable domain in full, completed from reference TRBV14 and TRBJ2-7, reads EAGVTQFPSHSVIEKGQTVTLRCDPISGHDNLYWYRRVMGKEIKFLLHFVKESKQDESGMPNNRFLAERTGGTYSTLKVQPAELEDSGVYFCASSAIDYEQYFGPGTRLTVT.

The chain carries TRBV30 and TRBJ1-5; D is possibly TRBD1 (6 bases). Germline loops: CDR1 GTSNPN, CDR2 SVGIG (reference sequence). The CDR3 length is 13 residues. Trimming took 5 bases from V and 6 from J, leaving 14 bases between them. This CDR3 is CAWEQGAGQPQHF. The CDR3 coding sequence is TGTGCCTGGGAACAGGGAGCCGGTCAGCCCCAGCATTTT.

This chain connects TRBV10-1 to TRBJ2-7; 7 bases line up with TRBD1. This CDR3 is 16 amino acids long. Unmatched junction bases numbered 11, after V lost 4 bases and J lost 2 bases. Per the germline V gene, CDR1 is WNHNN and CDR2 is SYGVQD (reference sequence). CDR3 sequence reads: CASSGGPGGLTYEQYF. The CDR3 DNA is TGCGCCAGCAGTGGAGGGCCAGGGGGTTTGACCTACGAGCAGTACTTC.

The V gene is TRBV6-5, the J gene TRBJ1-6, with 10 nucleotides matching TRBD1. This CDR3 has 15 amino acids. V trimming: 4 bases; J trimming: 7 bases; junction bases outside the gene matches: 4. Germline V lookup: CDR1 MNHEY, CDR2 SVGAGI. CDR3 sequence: CASSSGTGVNSPLHF. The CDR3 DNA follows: TGTGCCAGCAGTTCCGGGACAGGGGTCAATTCACCCCTCCACTTT.

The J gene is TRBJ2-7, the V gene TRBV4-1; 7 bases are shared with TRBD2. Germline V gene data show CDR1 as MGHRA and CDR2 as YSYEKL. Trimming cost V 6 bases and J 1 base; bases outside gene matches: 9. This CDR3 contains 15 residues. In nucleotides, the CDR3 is TGCGCCAGCAGTCACATGGCGGGAGCTTCCTACGAGCAGTACTTC. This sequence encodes CASSHMAGASYEQYF.

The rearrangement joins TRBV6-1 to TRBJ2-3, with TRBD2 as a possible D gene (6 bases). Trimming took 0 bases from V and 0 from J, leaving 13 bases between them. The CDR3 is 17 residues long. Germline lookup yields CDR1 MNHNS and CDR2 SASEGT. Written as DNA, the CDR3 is TGTGCCAGCAGTGAAGCGCTGGAGGGACCTAGCACAGATACGCAGTATTTT. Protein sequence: CASSEALEGPSTDTQYF.

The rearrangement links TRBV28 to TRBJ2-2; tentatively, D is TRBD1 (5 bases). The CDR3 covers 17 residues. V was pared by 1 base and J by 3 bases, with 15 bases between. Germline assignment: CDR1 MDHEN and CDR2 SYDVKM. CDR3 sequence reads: CASSLLPQEGDTGELFF. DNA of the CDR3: TGTGCCAGCAGTTTATTGCCCCAGGAAGGGGACACCGGGGAGCTGTTTTTT.

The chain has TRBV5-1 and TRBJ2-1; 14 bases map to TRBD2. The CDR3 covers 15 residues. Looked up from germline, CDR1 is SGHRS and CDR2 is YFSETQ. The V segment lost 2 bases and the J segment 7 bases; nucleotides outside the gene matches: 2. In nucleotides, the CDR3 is TGCGCCAGCAGCTTTGGACTAGCGGGAGGAAATGAGCAGTTCTTC. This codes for CASSFGLAGGNEQFF. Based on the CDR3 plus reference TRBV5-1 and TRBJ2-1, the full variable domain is KAGVTQTPRYLIKTRGQQVTLSCSPISGHRSVSWYQQTPGQGLQFLFEYFSETQRNKGNFPGRFSGRQFSNSRSEMNVSTLELGDSALYLCASSFGLAGGNEQFFGPGTRLTVL.

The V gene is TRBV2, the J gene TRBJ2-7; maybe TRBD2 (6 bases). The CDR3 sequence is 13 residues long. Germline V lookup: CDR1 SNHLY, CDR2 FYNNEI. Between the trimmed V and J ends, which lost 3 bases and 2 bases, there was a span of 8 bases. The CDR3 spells CASSDGGAYEQYF. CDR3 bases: TGTGCCAGCAGTGACGGCGGGGCCTACGAGCAGTACTTC.